Presented here are 25 T cell receptor beta chains from one specimen sequenced in a study of blood T cells in healthy people across ages. A J-beta primer mix and a sample-barcoded 5' primer were used in a second PCR of about 6 to 12 cycles. TCRdb ran MiXCR on the 5' RACE reads and lists one entry per CDR3 protein. The top ten hold over 25% of the sample, which has 250,000 to 300,000 distinct CDR3 sequences, 25% to 30% seen once. Input material: blood. These receptors were taken from a woman between 65 and 79 years old in good health.

This clonotype was found a few times. The V call is TRBV7-2, the J call TRBJ2-7; D is ambiguous. Per the germline V gene, CDR1 is SGHTA and CDR2 is FQGNSA. The CDR3 contains 12 residues. V lost 3 bases and J 3 bases, leaving 6 bases between the germline ends. CDR3 bases: TGTGCCAGCAGCTTTCTATTCTACGAGCAGTACTTC. Translating gives CASSFLFYEQYF.

This clonotype showed up just a few times. The J gene is TRBJ1-2, the V gene TRBV2, with D uncertain. The V and J ends lost 5 bases and 5 bases respectively, with 12 bases between them. CDR1 is SNHLY and CDR2 is FYNNEI in the germline V gene. This CDR3 region has 13 residues. In nucleotides, the CDR3 is TGTGCCAGCAGTTCCGGGCCCGCATATGGCTACACCTTC. Protein: CASSSGPAYGYTF.

This clonotype was seen only a few times. The CDR3 is CASSIPGLAGAKNIQYF. As DNA, the CDR3 is TGTGCCAGTAGTATCCCGGGACTAGCGGGGGCCAAAAACATTCAGTACTTC. The rearrangement links TRBV19 to TRBJ2-4; 13 nucleotides line up with TRBD2. CDR1 and CDR2 (germline): LNHDA, SQIVND (reference sequence). Unmatched junction bases numbered 3, after V lost 3 bases and J lost 1 base. This CDR3 is built from 17 residues.

This sequence joins TRBV7-8 and TRBJ2-3; 8 nucleotides match TRBD2. The CDR3 is made up of 18 amino acids. V gave up 2 bases and J gave up 7 bases; unmatched junction bases: 17. CDR1 SGHVS and CDR2 FQNEAQ come from the germline V gene. Here the CDR3 reads CASSLRGTRGAEKNTQYF. Written as DNA, the CDR3 is TGTGCCAGCAGCTTAAGGGGGACTAGGGGGGCCGAAAAGAATACGCAGTATTTT.

At least ten counts were recorded for this clonotype. The J gene is TRBJ1-4, the V gene TRBV5-1; no definite D call. This CDR3 is 13 amino acids long. V lost 0 bases and J lost 4, with 4 bases in between. The germline CDR1 and CDR2 sequences are SGHRS and YFSETQ. For the CDR3, the DNA is TGCGCCAGCAGCTTGGACAATAATGAAAAACTGTTTTTT. This sequence encodes CASSLDNNEKLFF. Looking up the rest from reference TRBV5-1 and TRBJ1-4 gives the full variable domain: KAGVTQTPRYLIKTRGQQVTLSCSPISGHRSVSWYQQTPGQGLQFLFEYFSETQRNKGNFPGRFSGRQFSNSRSEMNVSTLELGDSALYLCASSLDNNEKLFFGSGTQLSVL.

This clonotype was recorded at least ten times. The chain has TRBV4-2 and TRBJ1-3; unclear D gene. The CDR3 length is 14 residues. V lost 2 bases to trimming and J lost 2 bases, with 7 bases between them. The germline gives CDR1 LGHNA, CDR2 YNFKEQ. CDR3 loop: CASSQSQTGNTIYF. For the CDR3, the DNA is TGTGCCAGCAGCCAATCGCAGACTGGAAACACCATATATTTT.

This clonotype occurred a few times. The chain is built from TRBV18 and TRBJ2-7, with D tentatively TRBD2 (5 bases). This CDR3 is 13 amino acids long. Germline assignment: CDR1 KGHSH and CDR2 LQKENI. V was trimmed by 1 base and J by 7 bases, leaving 11 bases between them. CDR3 in DNA: TGTGCCAGCTCACCACGAGACCAGCGGGAGCAGTACTTC. This sequence encodes CASSPRDQREQYF.

This clonotype was seen more than once but under ten times. The J gene is TRBJ2-1, the V gene TRBV5-1, with 8 bases fitting TRBD2. V lost 4 bases and J lost 4; bases outside the gene matches: 16. CDR1 is SGHRS, CDR2 YFSETQ, per germline. The CDR3 spans 18 residues. In DNA, the CDR3 is TGCGCCAGCAGCCGGACTAGCTTGACTACCTTTGAATACAATGAGCAGTTCTTC. This codes for CASSRTSLTTFEYNEQFF.

This clonotype turned up a few times. This chain joins TRBV29-1 and TRBJ2-5; D is possibly TRBD2 (5 bases). The J call may be in error: the DNA end matches TRBJ2-7 better. There are 11 residues in the CDR3. In germline, CDR1 is SQVTM, CDR2 ANQGSEA. Here the CDR3 DNA reads TGCAGCGCAGTTAGCGATTACGAGCAGTACTTC. This translates into CSAVSDYEQYF.

This CDR3 is CAISEGTGVADTQYF. CDR3 coding DNA: TGTGCCATCAGTGAGGGGACAGGGGTCGCAGATACGCAGTATTTT. The chain couples TRBV10-3 to TRBJ2-3; 10 bases are a match to TRBD1. This CDR3 contains 15 residues. Germline loops: CDR1 ENHRY, CDR2 SYGVKD. V gave up 2 bases and J gave up 4 bases; unmatched junction bases: 3.

The sample holds many counts of this clonotype. The CDR3 reads CSVEDNEDEQFF. For the CDR3, the DNA is TGCAGCGTTGAGGACAATGAGGATGAGCAGTTCTTC. The V call is TRBV29-1, the J call TRBJ2-1; D may be TRBD1 (5 bases). V shed 3 bases and J shed 8 bases, with 11 bases lying between them. The CDR3 has 12 amino acids. The germline V gene has CDR1 SQVTM and CDR2 ANQGSEA.

This clonotype was detected ten times or more. The chain combines TRBV29-1 with TRBJ1-3; tentative D call: TRBD1 (5 bases). The germline V and J ends were trimmed by 6 bases and 0 bases, with 12 bases remaining between them. CDR3 length: 14 residues. Germline V lookup: CDR1 SQVTM, CDR2 ANQGSEA. The CDR3 DNA is TGCAGCGTAAGGGACCGACGCTCTGGAAACACCATATATTTT. It codes for CSVRDRRSGNTIYF. The complete variable domain, with remaining parts taken from reference TRBV29-1 and TRBJ1-3, reads SAVISQKPSRDICQRGTSLTIQCQVDSQVTMMFWYRQQPGQSLTLIATANQGSEATYESGFVIDKFPISRPNLTFSTLTVSNMSPEDSSIYLCSVRDRRSGNTIYFGEGSWLTVV.

This chain joins TRBV10-3 and TRBJ2-3; D is perhaps TRBD1 or TRBD2 (5 bases each). Trimming pared 2 bases from V and 5 bases from J, leaving 17 bases between. CDR3 length: 16 residues. Germline CDR1 is ENHRY and CDR2 is SYGVKD. The chain's CDR3 is CAISEPQRGHGDTQYF. For the CDR3, the DNA is TGTGCCATCAGTGAGCCCCAGAGGGGCCATGGAGATACGCAGTATTTT.

The table lists this clonotype with a few counts. One junction end does not reproduce the germline sequence, and a read error may be involved. The J gene is TRBJ2-7, the V gene TRBV12-3 or TRBV12-4; a weak D match, TRBD1 (5 bases). The CDR3 spans 16 residues. Here the CDR3 DNA reads TGTGCCAGCGGTTTATATTCAGGGCTCCTCTCCCACGAGCAGTACTTC. Encoded protein: CASGLYSGLLSHEQYF.

This clonotype has a handful of counts. This chain joins TRBV3-1 and TRBJ2-2; D not certain. V lost 1 base to trimming and J lost 6 bases, with 12 bases between them. CDR1 and CDR2 (germline): LGHDT, YNNKEL (reference sequence). This CDR3 is 15 amino acids long. CDR3 in DNA: TGTGCCAGCAGCCAAGTGCCTATCGGGTCCGGGGAGCTGTTTTTT. Its protein is CASSQVPIGSGELFF.

This clonotype was counted only a few times. The rearrangement joins TRBV6-6 to TRBJ2-3, with TRBD1 as a possible D gene (6 bases). The CDR3 runs to 14 residues. Germline V gives CDR1 MNHNY, CDR2 SVGAGI (reference sequence). The ends were cut back, 2 bases at V and 7 bases at J, with 13 bases in the middle. CDR3 sequence reads: CASSYETGSNTQYF. CDR3 sequence (DNA): TGTGCCAGCAGTTACGAAACAGGGTCTAATACGCAGTATTTT.

Note on this clonotype: This may be a read error: a much more frequent sequence differs by one nucleotide. The genes are TRBV28 and TRBJ2-5, with D possibly being TRBD1 (6 bases). The CDR3 runs to 15 residues. The V end was cut by 5 bases, the J end by 5 bases, with 18 bases between. The germline V gene encodes CDR1 MDHEN and CDR2 SYDVKM. The DNA for the CDR3 is TGTGCCAGCAGTCCGAGACAGGCTCGAAGGGAGACCCAGTACTTC. Translating it yields CASSPRQARRETQYF.

This clonotype was recorded only once. The chain has TRBV5-4 and TRBJ2-1; 10 nucleotides align to TRBD2. This CDR3 is 16 amino acids long. Germline V lookup: CDR1 SGHNT, CDR2 YYREEE (reference sequence). J lost 7 bases, V lost 2 bases, and 9 bases had no gene match. CDR3 sequence reads: CASSFVSGRARNEQFF. Written as DNA, the CDR3 is TGTGCCAGCAGCTTTGTGAGCGGGAGGGCCAGGAATGAGCAGTTCTTC.

About this clonotype: This may be a read error: a much more frequent sequence differs by one nucleotide. This chain connects TRBV7-2 to TRBJ2-1, with 10 bases aligning to TRBD2. The CDR3 extends over 15 amino acids. Germline CDR1 is SGHTA and CDR2 is FQGNSA. V lost 5 bases to trimming and J lost 8 bases; unmatched junction nucleotides: 9. CDR3 coding DNA: TGTGCCAGCAGCGAGGGACTAGCGAAGCGTGATGAGCAGTTCTTC. This sequence encodes CASSEGLAKRDEQFF.

This clonotype has only a few counts. The chain couples TRBV19 to TRBJ2-7, with 12 positions matching TRBD2. V gave up 5 bases and J gave up 7 bases; unmatched junction bases: 9. Germline V gene lookup returns CDR1 LNHDA and CDR2 SQIVND (reference sequence). The CDR3 consists of 15 residues. For the CDR3, the DNA is TGTGCCAGTAGTTCACTAGCGGGAGGATCAGGGGAGCAGTACTTC. This codes for CASSSLAGGSGEQYF.

The chain is built from TRBV20-1 and TRBJ2-7; 7 bases match TRBD2. This CDR3 is built from 15 residues. V was clipped by 0 bases and J by 3 bases; unmatched bases: 8. In germline, CDR1 is DFQATT, CDR2 SNEGSKA (reference sequence). The CDR3 loop reads CSARDFRASGYEQYF. The CDR3 DNA reads as TGCAGTGCTAGAGATTTTCGGGCTAGCGGCTACGAGCAGTACTTC.

Turning to this clonotype: Relative to the germline gene, one junction end is altered; a read error may explain this. The rearrangement links TRBV4-3 to TRBJ2-2, with D hard to call. The CDR3 length is 14 residues. Germline V gene lookup returns CDR1 LGHNA and CDR2 YSLEER. For the CDR3, the DNA is TGCACCAGCAGCCAAGATCGAGGCCAATCGGAGCTGTTTTTT. Its protein product is CTSSQDRGQSELFF.

The chain carries TRBV12-3 or TRBV12-4 and TRBJ2-7; D remains ambiguous. Between the trimmed V and J ends, which lost 7 bases and 0 bases, there was a span of 10 bases. The CDR3 length is 13 residues. The CDR3 nucleotides read TGTGCCAGCAAGGGTGTGATCTCCTACGAGCAGTACTTC. Translated: CASKGVISYEQYF.

This clonotype was seen more than once but under ten times. V is TRBV5-1 and J is TRBJ2-3; D ambiguous. The CDR3 length is 13 residues. Looked up from germline, CDR1 is SGHRS and CDR2 is YFSETQ. Trimming cost V 4 bases and J 5 bases, with 11 bases left between them. CDR3 amino acids: CASSTSERDTQYF. The CDR3, as DNA: TGCGCCAGCAGCACGTCAGAGAGAGATACGCAGTATTTT. Filled out from reference TRBV5-1 and TRBJ2-3, the complete variable domain reads KAGVTQTPRYLIKTRGQQVTLSCSPISGHRSVSWYQQTPGQGLQFLFEYFSETQRNKGNFPGRFSGRQFSNSRSEMNVSTLELGDSALYLCASSTSERDTQYFGPGTRLTVL.

V is TRBV7-2 and J is TRBJ1-2; D possibly corresponds to TRBD1 (5 bases). CDR3 size: 13 residues. CDR1 is SGHTA and CDR2 is FQGNSA in the germline V gene. The V and J ends lost 4 bases and 5 bases respectively, with 11 bases between them. The CDR3 bases are TGTGCCAGCAGCTCGGGACGGGGATATGGCTACACCTTC. It encodes CASSSGRGYGYTF.